Presented here are 15 T cell receptor beta chains from one specimen sequenced in a study of cytomegalovirus exposure and HLA in healthy donors. PCR involved 60 Vbeta and 13 Jbeta primers. TCRdb keeps only in-frame clones here, not all; method: immunoSEQ multiplex PCR. This sample carries 100,000 to 150,000 clones, 70% to 85% of them seen once, and the ten largest clones take more than 2.5%. Sequencing was done on a sample of PBMCs. All receptors come from a woman between 45 and 60 years old in good health and CMV-seronegative.

The rearrangement uses TRBV7-8 and TRBJ2-4; D uncertain. Germline CDR1 and CDR2: SGHVS and FQNEAQ. V was trimmed by 3 bases and J by 9 bases, leaving 12 bases between them. The CDR3 sequence is 13 residues long. The CDR3 is CASSFDKLTIQYF. The CDR3 DNA follows: TGTGCCAGCAGCTTCGACAAACTCACCATTCAGTACTTC. Using reference TRBV7-8 and TRBJ2-4 for the parts outside the CDR3, the full variable domain is GAGVSQSPRYKVAKRGQDVALRCDPISGHVSLFWYQQALGQGPEFLTYFQNEAQLDKSGLPSDRFFAERPEGSVSTLKIQRTQQEDSAVYLCASSFDKLTIQYFGAGTRLSVL.

This chain links TRBV6-5 with TRBJ2-5; TRBD2 aligns across 12 bases. Germline V gene data show CDR1 as MNHEY and CDR2 as SVGAGI. CDR3 length: 14 residues. After removal of 6 bases from V and 5 bases from J, the junction contained 4 bases not matched to a gene. CDR3 nucleotides: TGTGCCAGCAGGAGTACTAGCGGGGGGGAGACCCAGTACTTC. This translates into CASRSTSGGETQYF.

The chain carries TRBV7-6 and TRBJ1-1, with 7 bases identical to TRBD1. The CDR3 loop spans 21 amino acids. V gave up 1 base and J gave up 11 bases; unmatched junction bases: 31. The germline CDR1 and CDR2 sequences are SGHVS and FNYEAQ. CDR3 coding DNA: TGTGCCAGCAGCTTAGTTCGTTGGGATTTTTCTTCCGGGGACAGCGTAGAGCCCGCTTTCTTT. As protein: CASSLVRWDFSSGDSVEPAFF.

The gene calls are TRBV30 and TRBJ1-1; weak D call: TRBD1 (6 bases). V was pared by 4 bases and J by 6 bases, with 12 bases between. This CDR3 has 12 residues. Per germline, CDR1 GTSNPN and CDR2 SVGIG (reference sequence). The DNA for the CDR3 is TGTGCCTGGACTAACCAGGGGCCTGAAGCTTTCTTT. This encodes CAWTNQGPEAFF.

This clone occurred a few times. The chain employs TRBV11-2 and TRBJ2-1, with TRBD2 matching 8 bases. The CDR3 spans 16 residues. The V and J ends lost 3 bases and 5 bases, in that order; junction bases with no gene match: 9. Germline CDR1 and CDR2: SGHAT and FQNNGV. For the CDR3, the DNA is TGTGCCAGCAGCTTGGGTACTAGCGGAATTAACAATGAGCAGTTCTTC. Its protein is CASSLGTSGINNEQFF.

The chain couples TRBV18 to TRBJ2-2; perhaps TRBD1 as D (5 bases). V lost 3 bases and J 6 bases, leaving 8 bases between the germline ends. This CDR3 is built from 13 residues. Germline CDR1 KGHSH, CDR2 LQKENI. CDR3 coding DNA: TGTGCCAGCTCACCCCAGGGTGCCGGGGAGCTGTTTTTT. As protein: CASSPQGAGELFF. The full variable domain, completed using reference TRBV18 and TRBJ2-2, is NAGVMQNPRHLVRRRGQEARLRCSPMKGHSHVYWYRQLPEEGLKFMVYLQKENIIDESGMPKERFSAEFPKEGPSILRIQQVVRGDSAAYFCASSPQGAGELFFGEGSRLTVL.

The chain employs TRBV2 and TRBJ1-5, with 10 bases that match TRBD1. This CDR3 is built from 16 residues. The trim removed 3 bases at V and 5 bases at J, leaving 7 bases unmatched. Looked up from germline, CDR1 is SNHLY and CDR2 is FYNNEI. The DNA of the CDR3 is TGTGCCAGCAGTGAGATCGGAGACAGGGGGCATCAGCCCCAGCATTTT. Encoded protein: CASSEIGDRGHQPQHF.

The chain recombines TRBV28 with TRBJ1-1; 8 bases map to TRBD1. Looked up from germline, CDR1 is MDHEN and CDR2 is SYDVKM. Germline trimming cut 8 bases from V and 8 bases from J; bases unmatched to any gene: 7. CDR3 size: 12 residues. CDR3 DNA sequence: TGTGCCAGCGCGGACAGGGTAGCAGAAGCTTTCTTT. It encodes CASADRVAEAFF.

The V call is TRBV14, the J call TRBJ2-7; 10 positions agree with TRBD2. The length of the CDR3 is 16 residues. Germline V gene lookup returns CDR1 SGHDN and CDR2 FVKESK. The trim removed 2 bases at V and 1 base at J, leaving 5 bases unmatched. The CDR3: CASSQLSGRVSYEQYF. DNA for the CDR3: TGTGCCAGCAGCCAACTAAGCGGGAGGGTATCCTACGAGCAGTACTTC. Full variable domain (rest looked up from reference TRBV14 and TRBJ2-7): EAGVTQFPSHSVIEKGQTVTLRCDPISGHDNLYWYRRVMGKEIKFLLHFVKESKQDESGMPNNRFLAERTGGTYSTLKVQPAELEDSGVYFCASSQLSGRVSYEQYFGPGTRLTVT.

V usage is TRBV6-6 and J usage is TRBJ1-5, with D perhaps matching TRBD1 (5 bases). The CDR3 covers 13 residues. V was clipped by 0 bases and J by 10 bases, with 10 bases between them. Germline V gene sequence: CDR1 MNHNY, CDR2 SVGAGI (reference sequence). CDR3 loop: CASSYSGEGPQHF. Written as DNA, the CDR3 is TGTGCCAGCAGTTACTCGGGGGAGGGACCCCAGCATTTT.

The chain couples TRBV11-1 to TRBJ2-1; D call uncertain. The germline gives CDR1 SGHAT, CDR2 FQDESV (reference sequence). The V gene lost 6 bases and the J gene lost 7 bases, with 10 bases spanning the gap. The CDR3 spans 12 residues. CDR3 bases: TGTGCCAGCAGTCATCTAAAAAATGAGCAGTTCTTC. Amino acid sequence: CASSHLKNEQFF. Looking up the rest from reference TRBV11-1 and TRBJ2-1 gives the full variable domain: EAEVAQSPRYKITEKSQAVAFWCDPISGHATLYWYRQILGQGPELLVQFQDESVVDDSQLPKDRFSAERLKGVDSTLKIQPAELGDSAMYLCASSHLKNEQFFGPGTRLTVL.

Points on this clone: The junction differs from germline at one of its ends, possibly a read error. The chain uses TRBV7-9 and TRBJ2-1; D is unresolved. The CDR3 loop spans 13 amino acids. CDR1 is SEHNR and CDR2 is FQNEAQ in the germline V gene (reference sequence). In DNA form, the CDR3 reads TGTTCCAGCAGCTTAGCCCGGGACAATGAGCAGTTCTTC. Amino acids: CSSSLARDNEQFF.

V and J are TRBV30 and TRBJ2-7, with a weak D call TRBD2 (8 bases). The CDR3 has 15 amino acids. Germline values: CDR1 GTSNPN, CDR2 SVGIG (reference sequence). Trimming removed 7 bases from V and 3 bases from J, with 22 bases in between. The CDR3 coding sequence is TGTGCCTCCTCGGGGGGGACGGGACAGAACTACGAGCAGTACTTC. Protein sequence: CASSGGTGQNYEQYF.

This clone came up once. V usage is TRBV15 and J usage is TRBJ2-1; 12 bases align to TRBD2. Germline CDR1 and CDR2: LNHNV and YYDKDF (reference sequence). The CDR3 is 20 residues long. J was trimmed by 8 bases and V by 5 bases; bases with no gene match: 22. The CDR3 sequence is CATSLTKGTSGPHAVDEQFF. CDR3 DNA: TGTGCCACCAGCCTCACCAAGGGGACTAGCGGGCCCCACGCGGTGGATGAGCAGTTCTTC. The whole variable domain, filled in from reference TRBV15 and TRBJ2-1, reads DAMVIQNPRYQVTQFGKPVTLSCSQTLNHNVMYWYQQKSSQAPKLLFHYYDKDFNNEADTPDNFQSRRPNTSFCFLDIRSPGLGDTAMYLCATSLTKGTSGPHAVDEQFFGPGTRLTVL.

The chain couples TRBV5-4 to TRBJ1-2; D possibly corresponds to TRBD1 (6 bases). Germline V gene lookup returns CDR1 SGHNT and CDR2 YYREEE (reference sequence). V shed 7 bases and J shed 4 bases, with 20 bases lying between them. The CDR3 extends over 15 amino acids. CDR3 DNA sequence: TGTGCCAGCGGGCCGGGGGGCGCTTCTCGCTATGGCTACACCTTC. Its protein product is CASGPGGASRYGYTF.